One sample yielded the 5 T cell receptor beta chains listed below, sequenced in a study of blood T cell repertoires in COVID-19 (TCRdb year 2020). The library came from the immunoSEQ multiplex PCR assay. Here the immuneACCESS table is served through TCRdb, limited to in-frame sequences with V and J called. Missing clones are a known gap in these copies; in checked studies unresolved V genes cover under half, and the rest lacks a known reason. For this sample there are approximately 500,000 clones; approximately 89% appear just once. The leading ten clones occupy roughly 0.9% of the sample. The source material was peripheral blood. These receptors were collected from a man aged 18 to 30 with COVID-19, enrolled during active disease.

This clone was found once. CDR3: CASSLAPRTGYEQYF. In DNA form, the CDR3 reads TGCGCCAGCAGCTTGGCCCCCCGGACAGGCTACGAGCAGTACTTC. The chain recombines TRBV5-1 with TRBJ2-7; 7 bases line up with TRBD1. Germline V lookup: CDR1 SGHRS, CDR2 YFSETQ. V shed 0 bases and J 3 bases; nucleotides not matched to a gene: 6. The CDR3 has 15 amino acids.

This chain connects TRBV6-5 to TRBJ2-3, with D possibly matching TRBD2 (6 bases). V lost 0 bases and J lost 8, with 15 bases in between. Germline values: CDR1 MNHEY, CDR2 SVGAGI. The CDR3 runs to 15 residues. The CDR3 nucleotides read TGTGCCAGCAGTTACTCGAGAGGCCTCGGGGGTACGCAGTATTTT. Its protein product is CASSYSRGLGGTQYF.

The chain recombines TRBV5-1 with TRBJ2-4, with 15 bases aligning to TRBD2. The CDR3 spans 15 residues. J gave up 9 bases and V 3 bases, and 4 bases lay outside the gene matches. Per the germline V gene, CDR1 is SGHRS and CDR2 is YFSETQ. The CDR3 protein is CASSSGLAGGGIQYF. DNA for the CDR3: TGCGCCAGCAGCTCGGGACTAGCGGGGGGCGGCATTCAGTACTTC.

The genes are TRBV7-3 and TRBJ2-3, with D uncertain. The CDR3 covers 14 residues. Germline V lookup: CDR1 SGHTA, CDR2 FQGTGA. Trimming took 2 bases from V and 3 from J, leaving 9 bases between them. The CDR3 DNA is TGTGCCAGCAGCTTATCTAGAAAGACAGATACGCAGTATTTT. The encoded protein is CASSLSRKTDTQYF. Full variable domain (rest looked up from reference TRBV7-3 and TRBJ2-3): GAGVSQTPSNKVTEKGKYVELRCDPISGHTALYWYRQSLGQGPEFLIYFQGTGAADDSGLPNDRFFAVRPEGSVSTLKIQRTERGDSAVYLCASSLSRKTDTQYFGPGTRLTVL.

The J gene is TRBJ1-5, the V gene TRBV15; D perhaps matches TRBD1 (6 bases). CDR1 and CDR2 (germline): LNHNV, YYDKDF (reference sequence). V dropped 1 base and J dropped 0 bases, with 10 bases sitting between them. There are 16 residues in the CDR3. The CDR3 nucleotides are TGTGCCACCAGCAGAGGGGGACATCTTAGCAATCAGCCCCAGCATTTT. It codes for CATSRGGHLSNQPQHF.